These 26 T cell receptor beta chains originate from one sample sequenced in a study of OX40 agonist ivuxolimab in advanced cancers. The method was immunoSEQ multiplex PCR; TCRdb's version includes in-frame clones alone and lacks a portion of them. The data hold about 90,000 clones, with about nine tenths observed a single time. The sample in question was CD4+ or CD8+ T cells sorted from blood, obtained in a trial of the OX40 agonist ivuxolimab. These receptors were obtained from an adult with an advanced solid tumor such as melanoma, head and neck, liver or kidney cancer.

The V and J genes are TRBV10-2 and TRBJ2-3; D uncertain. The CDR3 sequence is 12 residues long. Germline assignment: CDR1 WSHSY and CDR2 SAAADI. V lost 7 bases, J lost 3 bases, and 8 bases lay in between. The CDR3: CASMSQTDTQYF. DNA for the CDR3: TGCGCCAGCATGAGCCAGACAGATACGCAGTATTTT.

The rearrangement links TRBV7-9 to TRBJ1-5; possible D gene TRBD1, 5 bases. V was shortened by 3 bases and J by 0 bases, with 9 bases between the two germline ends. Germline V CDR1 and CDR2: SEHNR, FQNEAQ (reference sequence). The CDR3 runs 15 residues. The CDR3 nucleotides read TGTGCCAGCAGCTTGGGGGGAAATAGCAATCAGCCCCAGCATTTT. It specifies CASSLGGNSNQPQHF.

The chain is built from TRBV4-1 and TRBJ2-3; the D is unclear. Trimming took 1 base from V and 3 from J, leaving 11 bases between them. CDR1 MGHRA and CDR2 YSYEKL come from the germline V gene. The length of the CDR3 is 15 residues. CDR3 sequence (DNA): TGCGCCAGCAGCCAAGGTCCCACTTCGACAGATACGCAGTATTTT. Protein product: CASSQGPTSTDTQYF.

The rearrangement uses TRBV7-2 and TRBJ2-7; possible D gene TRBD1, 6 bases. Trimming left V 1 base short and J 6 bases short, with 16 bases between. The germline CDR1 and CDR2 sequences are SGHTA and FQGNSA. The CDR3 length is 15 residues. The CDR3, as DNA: TGTGCCAGCAGCTTAGATACAGGGAGCCGGGCCGAGCAGTACTTC. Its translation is CASSLDTGSRAEQYF.

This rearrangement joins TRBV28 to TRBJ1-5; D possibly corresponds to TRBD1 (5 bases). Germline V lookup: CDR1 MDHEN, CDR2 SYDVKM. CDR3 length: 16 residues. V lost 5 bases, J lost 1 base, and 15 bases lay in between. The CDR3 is CASSTTQVSSNQPQHF. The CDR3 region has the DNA TGTGCCAGCAGTACGACACAGGTTTCGAGCAATCAGCCCCAGCATTTT.

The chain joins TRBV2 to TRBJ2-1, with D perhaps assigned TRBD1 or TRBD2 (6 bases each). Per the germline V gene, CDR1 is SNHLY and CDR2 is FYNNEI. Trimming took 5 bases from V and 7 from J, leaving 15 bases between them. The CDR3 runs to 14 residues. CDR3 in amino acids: CASSLGLRGNEQFF. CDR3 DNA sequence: TGTGCCAGCAGTCTTGGACTAAGGGGGAATGAGCAGTTCTTC.

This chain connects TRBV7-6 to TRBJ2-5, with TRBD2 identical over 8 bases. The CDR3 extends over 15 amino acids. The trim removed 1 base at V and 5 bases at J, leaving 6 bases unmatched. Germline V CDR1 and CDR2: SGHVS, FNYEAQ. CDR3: CASSLVGTRRETQYF. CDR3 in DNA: TGTGCCAGCAGCTTAGTTGGGACTAGGCGTGAGACCCAGTACTTC.

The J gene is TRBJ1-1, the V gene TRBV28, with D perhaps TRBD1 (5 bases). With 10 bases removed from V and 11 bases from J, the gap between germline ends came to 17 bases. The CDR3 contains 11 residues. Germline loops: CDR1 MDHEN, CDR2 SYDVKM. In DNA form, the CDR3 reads TGTGCCACGAAGGGGCCTGGGCGGGCTTTCTTT. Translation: CATKGPGRAFF.

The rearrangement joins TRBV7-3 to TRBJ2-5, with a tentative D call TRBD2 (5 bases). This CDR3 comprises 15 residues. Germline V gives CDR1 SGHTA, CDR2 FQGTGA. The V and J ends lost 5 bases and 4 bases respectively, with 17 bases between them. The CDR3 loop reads CASSPMPGMGETQYF. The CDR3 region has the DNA TGTGCCAGCAGCCCAATGCCGGGGATGGGAGAGACCCAGTACTTC.

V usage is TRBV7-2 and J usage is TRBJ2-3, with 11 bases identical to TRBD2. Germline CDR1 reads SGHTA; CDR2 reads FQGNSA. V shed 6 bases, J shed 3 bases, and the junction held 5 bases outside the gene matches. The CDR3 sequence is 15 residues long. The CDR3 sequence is CASSFTSGRTDTQYF. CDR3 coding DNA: TGTGCCAGCAGTTTTACTAGCGGGAGAACAGATACGCAGTATTTT.

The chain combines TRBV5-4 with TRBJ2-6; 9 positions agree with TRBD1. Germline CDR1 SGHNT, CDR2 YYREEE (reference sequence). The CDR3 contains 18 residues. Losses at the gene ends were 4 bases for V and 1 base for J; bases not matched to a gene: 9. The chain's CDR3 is CASSGPEQGASGANVLTF. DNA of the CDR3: TGTGCCAGCAGCGGACCGGAACAGGGGGCGTCTGGGGCCAACGTCCTGACTTTC.

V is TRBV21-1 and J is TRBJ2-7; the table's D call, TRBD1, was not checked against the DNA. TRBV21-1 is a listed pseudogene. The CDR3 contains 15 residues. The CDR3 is CASSKSAGGTYEQYF. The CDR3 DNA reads TGTGCCAGCAGCAAATCGGCAGGGGGCACCTACGAGCAGTACTTC.

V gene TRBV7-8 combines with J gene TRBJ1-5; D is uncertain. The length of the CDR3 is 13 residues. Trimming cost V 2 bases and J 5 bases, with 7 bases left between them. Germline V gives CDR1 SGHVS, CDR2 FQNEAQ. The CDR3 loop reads CASSLLSDQPQHF. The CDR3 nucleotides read TGTGCCAGCAGCTTATTAAGTGATCAGCCCCAGCATTTT. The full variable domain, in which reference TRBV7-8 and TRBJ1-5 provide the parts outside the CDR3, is GAGVSQSPRYKVAKRGQDVALRCDPISGHVSLFWYQQALGQGPEFLTYFQNEAQLDKSGLPSDRFFAERPEGSVSTLKIQRTQQEDSAVYLCASSLLSDQPQHFGDGTRLSIL.

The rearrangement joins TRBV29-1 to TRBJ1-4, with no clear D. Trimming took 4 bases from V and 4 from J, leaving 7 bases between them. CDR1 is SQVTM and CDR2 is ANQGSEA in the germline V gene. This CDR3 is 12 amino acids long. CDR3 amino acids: CSVAGFNEKLFF. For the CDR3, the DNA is TGCAGCGTTGCCGGTTTTAATGAAAAACTGTTTTTT.

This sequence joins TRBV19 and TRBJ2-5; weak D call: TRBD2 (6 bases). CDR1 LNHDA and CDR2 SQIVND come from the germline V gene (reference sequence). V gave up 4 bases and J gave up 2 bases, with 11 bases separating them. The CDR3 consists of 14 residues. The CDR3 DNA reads TGTGCCAGTAGTACTACAGGAGGGCAAGAGACCCAGTACTTC. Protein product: CASSTTGGQETQYF. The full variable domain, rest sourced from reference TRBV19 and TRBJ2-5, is DGGITQSPKYLFRKEGQNVTLSCEQNLNHDAMYWYRQDPGQGLRLIYYSQIVNDFQKGDIAEGYSVSREKKESFPLTVTSAQKNPTAFYLCASSTTGGQETQYFGPGTRLLVL.

Here the CDR3 reads CASSYIGEGSYNEQFF. The CDR3 region has the DNA TGTGCCAGCAGTTACATAGGAGAAGGGTCCTACAATGAGCAGTTCTTC. The J gene is TRBJ2-1, the V gene TRBV6-5; no clear D gene. Germline V gene lookup returns CDR1 MNHEY and CDR2 SVGAGI. The V end lost 2 bases, the J end lost 1 base, and 12 bases lay between the germline ends. CDR3 length equals 16 residues.

The CDR3, as DNA: TGTGCCAGCAGTTACGGGGCCCGAAGAGATACGCAGTATTTT. Translating gives CASSYGARRDTQYF. The chain combines TRBV6-6 with TRBJ2-3; perhaps TRBD1 as D (5 bases). Germline loops: CDR1 MNHNY, CDR2 SVGAGI (reference sequence). The CDR3 loop spans 14 amino acids. V lost 2 bases to trimming and J lost 5 bases, with 11 bases between them.

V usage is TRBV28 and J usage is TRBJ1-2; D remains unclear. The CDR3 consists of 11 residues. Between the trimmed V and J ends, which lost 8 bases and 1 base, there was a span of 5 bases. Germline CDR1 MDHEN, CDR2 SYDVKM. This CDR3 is CASVGNYGYTF. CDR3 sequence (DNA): TGTGCCAGCGTAGGTAACTATGGCTACACCTTC.

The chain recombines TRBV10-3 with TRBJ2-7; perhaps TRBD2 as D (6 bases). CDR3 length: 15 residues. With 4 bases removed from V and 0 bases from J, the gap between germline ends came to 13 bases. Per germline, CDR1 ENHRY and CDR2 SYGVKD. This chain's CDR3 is CAISVGGGYSYEQYF. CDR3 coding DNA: TGTGCCATCAGTGTGGGAGGCGGGTACTCCTACGAGCAGTACTTC.

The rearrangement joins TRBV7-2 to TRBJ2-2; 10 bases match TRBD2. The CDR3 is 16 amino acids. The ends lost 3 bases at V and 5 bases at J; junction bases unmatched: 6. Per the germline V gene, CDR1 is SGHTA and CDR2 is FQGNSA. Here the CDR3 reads CASSFTPSGRTGELFF. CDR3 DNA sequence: TGTGCCAGCAGCTTTACGCCTAGCGGGAGAACCGGGGAGCTGTTTTTT.

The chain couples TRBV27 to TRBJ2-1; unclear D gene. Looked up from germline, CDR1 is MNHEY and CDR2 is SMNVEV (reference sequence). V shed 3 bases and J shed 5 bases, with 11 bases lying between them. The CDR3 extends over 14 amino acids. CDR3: CASSFSNRDNEQFF. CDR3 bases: TGTGCCAGCAGTTTCTCCAACCGAGACAATGAGCAGTTCTTC.

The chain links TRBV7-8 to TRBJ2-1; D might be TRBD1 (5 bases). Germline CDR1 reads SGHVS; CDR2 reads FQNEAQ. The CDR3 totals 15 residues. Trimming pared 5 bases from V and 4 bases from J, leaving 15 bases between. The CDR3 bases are TGTGCCAGCAGCCCCAAAGACGGACAATACAATGAGCAGTTCTTC. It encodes CASSPKDGQYNEQFF.

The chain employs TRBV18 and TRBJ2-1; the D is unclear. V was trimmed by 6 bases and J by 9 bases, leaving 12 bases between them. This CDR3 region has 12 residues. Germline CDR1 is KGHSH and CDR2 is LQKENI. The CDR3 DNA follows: TGTGCCAGCTCGCTCCTAAACAGTGAGCAGTTCTTC. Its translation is CASSLLNSEQFF. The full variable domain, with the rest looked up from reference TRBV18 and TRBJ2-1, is NAGVMQNPRHLVRRRGQEARLRCSPMKGHSHVYWYRQLPEEGLKFMVYLQKENIIDESGMPKERFSAEFPKEGPSILRIQQVVRGDSAAYFCASSLLNSEQFFGPGTRLTVL.

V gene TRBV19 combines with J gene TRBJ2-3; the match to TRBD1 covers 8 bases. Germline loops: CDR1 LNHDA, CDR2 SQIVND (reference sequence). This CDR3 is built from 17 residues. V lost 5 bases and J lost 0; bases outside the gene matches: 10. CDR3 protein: CASSFPGGRASTDTQYF. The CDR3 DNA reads TGTGCCAGTAGTTTCCCAGGGGGCAGGGCGAGCACAGATACGCAGTATTTT.

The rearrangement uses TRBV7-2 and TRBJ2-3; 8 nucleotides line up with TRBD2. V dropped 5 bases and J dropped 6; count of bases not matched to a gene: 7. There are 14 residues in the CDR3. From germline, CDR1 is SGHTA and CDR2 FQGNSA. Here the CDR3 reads CASSRSGARDTQYF. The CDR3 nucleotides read TGTGCCAGCAGCCGTAGCGGGGCGCGGGATACGCAGTATTTT.

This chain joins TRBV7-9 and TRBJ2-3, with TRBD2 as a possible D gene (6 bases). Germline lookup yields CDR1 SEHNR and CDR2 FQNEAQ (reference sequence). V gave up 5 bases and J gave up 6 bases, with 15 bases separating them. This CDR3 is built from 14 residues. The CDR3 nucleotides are TGTGCCAGCAGCGGAACGGGAGTAACGGATACGCAGTATTTT. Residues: CASSGTGVTDTQYF.